The next 24 T cell receptor beta chains were all read from a single sample in a study of T cells in Graves' hyperthyroidism and ophthalmopathy. RNA transcripts served as the template for amplifying TCR beta CDR3 regions. First-round RT-PCR with HTBI primers amplified the TCR CDR3 region. TCRdb reprocessed the multiplex PCR reads via MiXCR and lists one record per CDR3 protein. The sample has approximately 620,000 distinct CDR3 sequences, approximately 13% seen once. Specimen: blood. The origin of the receptors is a woman aged 25 to 39 with Graves' hyperthyroidism that later progressed to Graves' ophthalmopathy.

The CDR3 protein is CASSLGAGSVDTQYF. The CDR3 nucleotides are TGTGCCAGCAGCTTAGGGGCGGGATCGGTAGATACGCAGTATTTT. This chain links TRBV7-2 with TRBJ2-3; possible D gene TRBD2, 6 bases. CDR3 size: 15 residues. From germline, CDR1 is SGHTA and CDR2 FQGNSA. V lost 1 base to trimming and J lost 5 bases, with 13 bases between them.

This clonotype was detected ten times or more. V usage is TRBV12-3 or TRBV12-4 and J usage is TRBJ2-7; D uncertain. This CDR3 region has 13 residues. With 3 bases removed from V and 3 bases from J, the gap between germline ends came to 9 bases. The CDR3 reads CASSFVGDYEQYF. CDR3 in DNA: TGTGCCAGCAGTTTCGTTGGGGACTACGAGCAGTACTTC.

This clonotype was seen at least ten times. The chain has TRBV9 and TRBJ1-3; no definite D call. Germline values: CDR1 SGDLS, CDR2 YYNGEE. Trimming left V 8 bases short and J 3 bases short, with 6 bases between. The length of the CDR3 is 11 residues. The CDR3 loop reads CASKSGNTIYF. DNA for the CDR3: TGTGCCAGTAAAAGTGGAAACACCATATATTTT.

The V and J genes are TRBV3-1 and TRBJ1-5; D not resolved. The CDR3 loop spans 15 amino acids. Per the germline V gene, CDR1 is LGHDT and CDR2 is YNNKEL (reference sequence). Trimming pared 5 bases from V and 3 bases from J, leaving 14 bases between. DNA of the CDR3: TGTGCCAGCAGCAAAGGGTCAGGCTCCAATCAGCCCCAGCATTTT. Translating gives CASSKGSGSNQPQHF.

The rearrangement links TRBV5-1 to TRBJ2-7, with D possibly being TRBD2 (6 bases). V was shortened by 3 bases and J by 3 bases, with 13 bases between the two germline ends. The germline V gene has CDR1 SGHRS and CDR2 YFSETQ. The CDR3 contains 14 residues. The CDR3 here is CASSSGLARYEQYF. DNA for the CDR3: TGCGCCAGCAGCTCGGGACTGGCGCGCTACGAGCAGTACTTC.

This clonotype occurred a few times. The chain recombines TRBV4-1 with TRBJ2-7; tentatively, D is TRBD2 (5 bases). V lost 5 bases and J lost 3, with 20 bases in between. The germline gives CDR1 MGHRA, CDR2 YSYEKL. This CDR3 spans 16 amino acids. CDR3 loop: CASSKGSSNTNYEQYF. CDR3 nucleotides: TGCGCCAGCAGCAAAGGGAGCAGCAACACGAACTACGAGCAGTACTTC.

This clonotype was counted ten times or more. This chain joins TRBV12-3 or TRBV12-4 and TRBJ1-5; TRBD1 matches 8 bases. This CDR3 is built from 17 residues. The ends lost 7 bases at V and 0 bases at J; junction bases unmatched: 11. CDR3 coding DNA: TGTGCCAGCAATTTCAGGACAGGGACGGATAGCAATCAGCCCCAGCATTTT. It is translated as CASNFRTGTDSNQPQHF.

This clonotype appeared many times. The V call is TRBV12-3 or TRBV12-4, the J call TRBJ1-6; perhaps TRBD1 as D (6 bases). The CDR3 runs 13 residues. V lost 5 bases and J lost 10, with 12 bases in between. CDR3 DNA sequence: TGTGCCAGCAGTCCTGACAGGCTATCACCCCTCCACTTT. This codes for CASSPDRLSPLHF.

This clonotype has ten or more counts. This sequence joins TRBV10-3 and TRBJ2-6, with D uncertain. Trimming took off 8 bases at V and 1 base at J, with 12 bases between the two ends. Germline V CDR1 and CDR2: ENHRY, SYGVKD. CDR3 length: 15 residues. The CDR3 here is CAIGPGVSGANVLTF. DNA of the CDR3: TGTGCCATCGGCCCAGGAGTTTCTGGGGCCAACGTCCTGACTTTC.

This clonotype was detected many times. The chain recombines TRBV20-1 with TRBJ2-5, with 13 positions matching TRBD2. Trimming took 4 bases from V and 5 from J; bases not matched to a gene: 13. Germline V gene lookup returns CDR1 DFQATT and CDR2 SNEGSKA (reference sequence). The CDR3 sequence is 17 residues long. The chain's CDR3 is CSAIRTGLAGDWETQYF. The CDR3 nucleotides read TGCAGTGCTATCCGAACAGGACTAGCGGGAGACTGGGAGACCCAGTACTTC.

This clonotype was observed many times. This chain connects TRBV30 to TRBJ2-1; TRBD1 agrees at 7 bases. This CDR3 has 15 residues. The ends lost 3 bases at V and 2 bases at J; junction bases unmatched: 7. Per the germline V gene, CDR1 is GTSNPN and CDR2 is SVGIG (reference sequence). The CDR3 protein is CAWSFLGQPYNEQFF. The CDR3 DNA follows: TGTGCCTGGAGCTTCCTGGGACAGCCCTACAATGAGCAGTTCTTC.

On this clonotype itself: This may stem from a read error, because a much larger clone lies one nucleotide away. The V gene is TRBV2, the J gene TRBJ2-1; 8 positions match TRBD2. CDR3 length: 15 residues. With 6 bases clipped from V and 7 bases from J, the junction kept 11 bases outside the gene matches. Germline V gives CDR1 SNHLY, CDR2 FYNNEI. Written as DNA, the CDR3 is TGTGCCAGCAGCCACCTCTCGGGAGGGCTGAATGAGCAGTTCTTC. Its protein is CASSHLSGGLNEQFF.

This clonotype appeared a few times. This chain links TRBV20-1 with TRBJ2-5, with TRBD2 matching 7 bases. Germline CDR1 DFQATT, CDR2 SNEGSKA (reference sequence). Germline trimming cut 5 bases from V and 9 bases from J; bases unmatched to any gene: 12. The CDR3 length is 13 residues. The CDR3, as DNA: TGCAGTGCTGGGGGGGACTACCCCCTCCCCCAGTACTTC. It encodes CSAGGDYPLPQYF.

The chain links TRBV5-4 to TRBJ2-1; unclear D gene. Trimming stripped 4 bases from V and 7 bases from J, with 12 bases between. Germline CDR1 and CDR2: SGHNT and YYREEE (reference sequence). The CDR3 extends over 13 amino acids. CDR3 sequence (DNA): TGTGCCAGCAGCCCCAGAGTGTTTAATGAGCAGTTCTTC. Its translation: CASSPRVFNEQFF.

This clonotype was detected only once. The chain links TRBV11-2 to TRBJ2-2; D is perhaps TRBD1 or TRBD2 (5 bases each). Per germline, CDR1 SGHAT and CDR2 FQNNGV. Between the trimmed V and J ends, which lost 3 bases and 3 bases, there was a span of 8 bases. This CDR3 contains 14 residues. The CDR3 DNA reads TGTGCCAGCAGCTTTGGGACCTACACCGGGGAGCTGTTTTTT. Translated, it gives CASSFGTYTGELFF.

This clonotype occurred many times. CDR3 residues: CASSVDRDTHNYGYTF. Here the CDR3 DNA reads TGTGCCAGCAGCGTAGATCGGGACACGCACAACTATGGCTACACCTTC. V and J are TRBV9 and TRBJ1-2; D might be TRBD1 (6 bases). The CDR3 totals 16 residues. CDR1 and CDR2 from the germline V gene are SGDLS and YYNGEE. The ends were cut back, 0 bases at V and 2 bases at J, with 14 bases in the middle.

The chain is built from TRBV4-1 and TRBJ2-7; D possibly corresponds to TRBD1 (5 bases). V lost 0 bases and J lost 2, with 11 bases in between. The CDR3 is made up of 15 amino acids. Per the germline V gene, CDR1 is MGHRA and CDR2 is YSYEKL. The CDR3 protein is CASSQDRDSPYEQYF. The CDR3 DNA follows: TGCGCCAGCAGCCAAGATCGAGACAGCCCCTACGAGCAGTACTTC.

The table lists this clonotype with many counts. The V gene is TRBV5-1, the J gene TRBJ2-7; perhaps TRBD1 as D (6 bases). Between the trimmed V and J ends, which lost 4 bases and 6 bases, there was a span of 20 bases. CDR3 size: 15 residues. Germline loops: CDR1 SGHRS, CDR2 YFSETQ. The CDR3 region is CASSPNTGQRGEQYF. CDR3 nucleotide sequence: TGCGCCAGCAGCCCAAATACGGGACAAAGGGGCGAGCAGTACTTC. Full variable domain (missing parts from reference TRBV5-1 and TRBJ2-7): KAGVTQTPRYLIKTRGQQVTLSCSPISGHRSVSWYQQTPGQGLQFLFEYFSETQRNKGNFPGRFSGRQFSNSRSEMNVSTLELGDSALYLCASSPNTGQRGEQYFGPGTRLTVT.

This clonotype was seen only once. The CDR3 reads CAWSPGGGIRPQHF. CDR3 bases: TGTGCCTGGAGTCCAGGGGGCGGTATCCGGCCCCAGCATTTT. The chain recombines TRBV30 with TRBJ1-5; 8 nucleotides align to TRBD1. Per germline, CDR1 GTSNPN and CDR2 SVGIG (reference sequence). Trimming removed 2 bases from V and 9 bases from J; junction bases left unmatched: 9. This CDR3 has 14 residues. Using reference TRBV30 and TRBJ1-5 for the parts outside the CDR3, the full variable domain is SQTIHQWPATLVQPVGSPLSLECTVEGTSNPNLYWYRQAAGRGLQLLFYSVGIGQISSEVPQNLSASRPQDRQFILSSKKLLLSDSGFYLCAWSPGGGIRPQHFGDGTRLSIL.

In this sample, this clonotype turned up a few times. This chain links TRBV6-9 with TRBJ2-1; 7 bases agree with TRBD2. CDR1 MNHGY and CDR2 SVAAGI come from the germline V gene. Trimming took 3 bases from V and 1 from J; bases not matched to a gene: 3. This CDR3 comprises 15 residues. This CDR3 is CASSYLAVSYNEQFF. The CDR3 DNA sequence: TGTGCCAGCAGTTACCTAGCGGTATCCTACAATGAGCAGTTCTTC.

The V gene is TRBV6-1, the J gene TRBJ2-1; possibly TRBD1 for D (5 bases). The V and J ends lost 6 bases and 0 bases respectively, with 18 bases between them. Germline values: CDR1 MNHNS, CDR2 SASEGT. The CDR3 contains 17 residues. The CDR3 DNA is TGTGCCAGCAGCCGCCCGACAGCCACGGACTCCTACAATGAGCAGTTCTTC. This sequence encodes CASSRPTATDSYNEQFF.

This clonotype showed up just a few times. V and J are TRBV4-1 and TRBJ1-1; D may be TRBD1 (5 bases). CDR1 is MGHRA and CDR2 is YSYEKL in the germline V gene. CDR3 size: 15 residues. V was cut by 0 bases and J by 2 bases, with 10 bases left in between. The CDR3 region has the DNA TGCGCCAGCAGCCAAGAACCAAGGGGAAACACTGAAGCTTTCTTT. Protein sequence: CASSQEPRGNTEAFF.

The chain recombines TRBV9 with TRBJ2-1; 7 bases are shared with TRBD2. Germline CDR1 SGDLS, CDR2 YYNGEE. The CDR3 is 15 residues long. V shed 0 bases and J 10 bases; nucleotides not matched to a gene: 10. DNA for the CDR3: TGTGCCAGCAGCGTAGGAACTAGCGCCGGCAGGGAGCAGTTCTTC. Its translation: CASSVGTSAGREQFF.

Ten or more counts support this clonotype. CDR3 coding DNA: TGTGCCAGCAGCCGCACGACAGGGAGGGTCAATCAGCCCCAGCATTTT. It yields the protein CASSRTTGRVNQPQHF. The rearrangement links TRBV28 to TRBJ1-5, with 7 bases aligning to TRBD1. Unmatched junction bases numbered 11, after V lost 6 bases and J lost 3 bases. Germline V gene sequence: CDR1 MDHEN, CDR2 SYDVKM. This CDR3 contains 16 residues.